The next 22 T cell receptor beta chains were all read from a single sample in a study of cytotoxic CD8 clonotypes in ibrutinib-treated CLL. TCRdb keeps only in-frame clones here, not all; method: immunoSEQ multiplex PCR. The sample contains approximately 100,000 clones, roughly 80% of which appear only once. The material was PBMCs, obtained after 12 months of ibrutinib treatment. The receptor set was obtained from a human donor with chronic lymphocytic leukemia.

The rearrangement joins TRBV6-6 to TRBJ2-4; D is unclear. CDR1 and CDR2 (germline): MNHNY, SVGAGI (reference sequence). The germline V and J ends were trimmed by 2 bases and 2 bases, with 7 bases remaining between them. CDR3 length equals 14 residues. The CDR3, as DNA: TGTGCCAGCAGTTACGGGCAGACCAAAAACATTCAGTACTTC. It translates to CASSYGQTKNIQYF.

This chain joins TRBV2 and TRBJ2-1; the match to TRBD1 covers 7 bases. The CDR3 runs 13 residues. Germline CDR1 is SNHLY and CDR2 is FYNNEI. V dropped 10 bases and J dropped 10; count of bases not matched to a gene: 13. The CDR3 coding sequence is TGTGCCAAGAATCCCGGTAGGGGGCTCGAGCAGTTCTTC. Protein sequence: CAKNPGRGLEQFF.

The chain recombines TRBV5-1 with TRBJ2-7; maybe TRBD1 (6 bases). Germline V CDR1 and CDR2: SGHRS, YFSETQ. CDR3 size: 13 residues. Trimming pared 4 bases from V and 3 bases from J, leaving 11 bases between. The CDR3 nucleotides are TGCGCCAGCAGCGCCATACAGGGCTACGAGCAGTACTTC. It yields the protein CASSAIQGYEQYF.

The rearrangement uses TRBV10-3 and TRBJ2-7; 11 bases line up with TRBD1. The germline gives CDR1 ENHRY, CDR2 SYGVKD. V was clipped by 5 bases and J by 5 bases; unmatched bases: 11. This CDR3 has 16 residues. The CDR3 region has the DNA TGTGCCATCAGTATGAACCGGGACAGGGGGACCCACGAGCAGTACTTC. Its protein product is CAISMNRDRGTHEQYF.

The chain recombines TRBV6-6 with TRBJ1-4; 9 bases map to TRBD1. Germline loops: CDR1 MNHNY, CDR2 SVGAGI (reference sequence). CDR3 length: 15 residues. Trimming at V came to 5 bases and at J to 4 bases, leaving 5 bases not matched to a gene. CDR3 in DNA: TGTGCCAGCAGTGCCTGGGACAGGGTTAATGAAAAACTGTTTTTT. This gives the protein CASSAWDRVNEKLFF.

V gene TRBV5-1 combines with J gene TRBJ1-2, with D tentatively TRBD1 (6 bases). The CDR3 extends over 15 amino acids. V dropped 2 bases and J dropped 3 bases, with 14 bases sitting between them. The germline CDR1 and CDR2 sequences are SGHRS and YFSETQ. The CDR3 is CASSFKGGEDYGYTF. CDR3 bases: TGCGCCAGCAGCTTCAAGGGGGGAGAGGACTATGGCTACACCTTC. The full variable domain, its missing parts supplied by reference TRBV5-1 and TRBJ1-2, is KAGVTQTPRYLIKTRGQQVTLSCSPISGHRSVSWYQQTPGQGLQFLFEYFSETQRNKGNFPGRFSGRQFSNSRSEMNVSTLELGDSALYLCASSFKGGEDYGYTFGSGTRLTVV.

The chain recombines TRBV11-3 with TRBJ2-2, with D unresolved. V was trimmed by 2 bases and J by 3 bases, leaving 10 bases between them. Germline V gene lookup returns CDR1 SGHNT and CDR2 YENEEA. This CDR3 is built from 15 residues. As DNA, the CDR3 is TGTGCCAGCAGCTTACGGAGTGACTACACCGGGGAGCTGTTTTTT. It translates to CASSLRSDYTGELFF.

This clone was detected a few times. This specimen includes other DNA sequences encoding the same CDR3. The V gene is TRBV5-4, the J gene TRBJ1-4, with D possibly TRBD1 on 6 matching bases. CDR1 is SGHNT and CDR2 is YYREEE in the germline V gene (reference sequence). V lost 2 bases and J 3 bases, leaving 8 bases between the germline ends. This CDR3 comprises 14 residues. The CDR3 region is CASSLGGSNEKLFF. CDR3 in DNA: TGTGCCAGCAGCTTAGGGGGATCTAATGAAAAACTGTTTTTT.

The chain recombines TRBV14 with TRBJ2-3, with 7 bases fitting TRBD1. Per germline, CDR1 SGHDN and CDR2 FVKESK. The CDR3 loop spans 13 amino acids. Trimming cost V 7 bases and J 0 bases; bases outside gene matches: 1. CDR3 region: CASKTGSTDTQYF. CDR3 nucleotide sequence: TGTGCCAGCAAGACAGGGAGCACAGATACGCAGTATTTT.

V gene TRBV4-1 combines with J gene TRBJ2-1; D could derive from TRBD1 or TRBD2 (5 bases each). This CDR3 has 18 amino acids. Germline V lookup: CDR1 MGHRA, CDR2 YSYEKL. V was trimmed by 4 bases and J by 6 bases, leaving 25 bases between them. This CDR3 is CASSLLPPGRPQSNEQFF. CDR3 bases: TGCGCCAGCAGCCTCCTACCGCCGGGACGTCCTCAATCCAATGAGCAGTTCTTC.

The chain is built from TRBV5-8 and TRBJ2-3, with D possibly being TRBD1 (5 bases). Trimming shortened V by 6 bases and J by 0 bases, and 11 bases separated the two germline ends. This CDR3 is 14 amino acids long. Germline-derived CDR1 and CDR2 are SGHTS and YDEGEE. CDR3 bases: TGTGCCAGCATCCAGACAGCTAGCACAGATACGCAGTATTTT. Its translation is CASIQTASTDTQYF. The full variable domain, its missing parts supplied by reference TRBV5-8 and TRBJ2-3, is EAGVTQSPTHLIKTRGQQATLRCSPISGHTSVYWYQQALGLGLQFLLWYDEGEERNRGNFPPRFSGRQFPNYSSELNVNALELEDSALYLCASIQTASTDTQYFGPGTRLTVL.

The chain employs TRBV11-3 and TRBJ2-1; the D gene could be TRBD1 or TRBD2 (6 bases each). CDR1 and CDR2 (germline): SGHNT, YENEEA. CDR3 size: 16 residues. With 2 bases removed from V and 0 bases from J, the gap between germline ends came to 11 bases. The CDR3 DNA follows: TGTGCCAGCAGCTTATCCGGGGGCCCCTCCTACAATGAGCAGTTCTTC. As protein: CASSLSGGPSYNEQFF.

The chain joins TRBV5-1 to TRBJ2-2, with 9 bases matching TRBD1. Germline CDR1 SGHRS, CDR2 YFSETQ. V shed 2 bases, J shed 3 bases, and the junction held 8 bases outside the gene matches. There are 17 residues in the CDR3. CDR3 DNA sequence: TGCGCCAGCAGCTTATTGACGGGACAGGGATACACCGGGGAGCTGTTTTTT. Protein product: CASSLLTGQGYTGELFF.

The chain uses TRBV6-6 and TRBJ1-1; the D is unclear. V lost 2 bases, J lost 0 bases, and 7 bases lay in between. Germline V gives CDR1 MNHNY, CDR2 SVGAGI (reference sequence). The CDR3 spans 14 residues. The CDR3: CASSYADMNTEAFF. CDR3 coding DNA: TGTGCCAGCAGTTACGCGGATATGAACACTGAAGCTTTCTTT.

The genes are TRBV4-2 and TRBJ2-1; 8 nucleotides agree with TRBD2. The CDR3 extends over 17 amino acids. The V gene end was trimmed by 0 bases and the J gene end by 6 bases; junction bases not matched to a gene: 10. Germline-derived CDR1 and CDR2 are LGHNA and YNFKEQ. In nucleotides, the CDR3 is TGTGCCAGCAGCCAAGAGGCCAGCTTGAGCGGGAGCAATGAGCAGTTCTTC. Protein product: CASSQEASLSGSNEQFF.

This clone was seen more than once but under ten times. CDR3 in DNA: TGTGCCAGCACCGCGGGAAGGGCGAGATATGGCTACACCTTC. Translated, it gives CASTAGRARYGYTF. The J gene is TRBJ1-2, the V gene TRBV27; unclear D gene. CDR1 and CDR2 (germline): MNHEY, SMNVEV (reference sequence). The CDR3 contains 14 residues. V was cut by 7 bases and J by 5 bases, with 17 bases left in between.

The chain employs TRBV7-9 and TRBJ1-1; D is uncertain. CDR1 and CDR2 from the germline V gene are SEHNR and FQNEAQ (reference sequence). The CDR3 is 14 residues long. The V end lost 6 bases, the J end lost 1 base, and 12 bases lay between the germline ends. The CDR3: CASRPDAANTEAFF. The CDR3 region has the DNA TGTGCCAGCAGACCAGATGCGGCGAACACTGAAGCTTTCTTT.

The CDR3 DNA reads TGTGCCAGCAGCTTATCGGGAAATGAGCAGTACTTC. Translated: CASSLSGNEQYF. The genes are TRBV7-9 and TRBJ2-7; D is possibly TRBD2 (5 bases). This CDR3 is 12 amino acids long. Germline values: CDR1 SEHNR, CDR2 FQNEAQ (reference sequence). Trimming took 2 bases from V and 7 from J, leaving 9 bases between them.

V and J are TRBV30 and TRBJ2-5; 12 bases are a match to TRBD1. Germline V gene data show CDR1 as GTSNPN and CDR2 as SVGIG (reference sequence). CDR3 length: 15 amino acids. The V segment lost 2 bases and the J segment 4 bases; nucleotides outside the gene matches: 5. The CDR3, as DNA: TGTGCCTGGAGTACCGGGACAGGGGGCGTAGAGACCCAGTACTTC. Its translation: CAWSTGTGGVETQYF. Looking up the rest from reference TRBV30 and TRBJ2-5 gives the full variable domain: SQTIHQWPATLVQPVGSPLSLECTVEGTSNPNLYWYRQAAGRGLQLLFYSVGIGQISSEVPQNLSASRPQDRQFILSSKKLLLSDSGFYLCAWSTGTGGVETQYFGPGTRLLVL.

J is TRBJ2-6 and V is TRBV4-3; D assignment may be TRBD1 or TRBD2 (6 bases each). Trimming took off 0 bases at V and 3 bases at J, with 15 bases between the two ends. Germline CDR1 LGHNA, CDR2 YSLEER. This CDR3 region has 18 residues. The CDR3 region has the DNA TGCGCCAGCAGCCAAGATCTTCCGGGGGCTTATGGGGCCAACGTCCTGACTTTC. Protein product: CASSQDLPGAYGANVLTF.

The chain employs TRBV27 and TRBJ2-5, with TRBD1 as a possible D gene (5 bases). Germline assignment: CDR1 MNHEY and CDR2 SMNVEV (reference sequence). CDR3 length equals 14 residues. V shed 5 bases and J shed 0 bases, with 10 bases lying between them. Here the CDR3 DNA reads TGTGCCAGCAGTCCCTCAGGGAACCAAGAGACCCAGTACTTC. Translating it yields CASSPSGNQETQYF.

This clone was picked up one time. The chain is built from TRBV5-1 and TRBJ2-7; weak D call: TRBD2 (6 bases). Trimming cost V 7 bases and J 4 bases, with 18 bases left between them. The CDR3 is 14 residues long. Per germline, CDR1 SGHRS and CDR2 YFSETQ. The CDR3 sequence is CASRGGNSWYEQYF. The DNA of the CDR3 is TGCGCCAGCCGCGGAGGGAATTCATGGTACGAGCAGTACTTC.